A selection of T cell receptor beta chains follows, all from one sample in a study of T-cell memory formation after mild COVID-19. TCRdb recomputed calls from the 5' RACE reads with MiXCR, one row per CDR3 protein. Among around 400,000 distinct CDR3 sequences listed, more than 20% were seen once. Sequencing was done on a sample of PBMCs or a T cell subset sorted from them (not recorded which). Every receptor here comes from an adult woman who had mild COVID-19 (a few samples of this study predate the infection). Cell type and time point are not known. CDR3s include the opening cysteine and the closing phenylalanine or tryptophan. The D gene is left open where the match is weak. Expanded clones are given a class, and other clones once, few, many or no size at all.

clone_size: few
d_call: TRBD2
v_call: TRBV12-3/TRBV12-4
j_call: TRBJ2-2
cdr3_nt: TGTGCCAGCAAGCCCCCCTCCGGACTAGCGGTGAACACCGGGGAGCTGTTTTTT
cdr3_aa: CASKPPSGLAVNTGELFF

clone_size: few
d_call: NA
v_call: TRBV12-3/TRBV12-4
j_call: TRBJ2-7
cdr3_nt: TGTGCCAGCAGTTTACGCTACTCCTACGAGCAGTACTTC
cdr3_aa: CASSLRYSYEQYF

clone_size: few
d_call: TRBD1
v_call: TRBV6-5
j_call: TRBJ1-5
cdr3_nt: TGTGCCAGCAGCACGACAGGGGGGACGAAGCAGCCCCAGCATTTT
cdr3_aa: CASSTTGGTKQPQHF

clone_size: NA
d_call: TRBD2
v_call: TRBV30
j_call: TRBJ2-5
cdr3_nt: TGTGCCTGGAGTTCGACTAGCGGGAAGCGAGAGACCCAGTACTTC
cdr3_aa: CAWSSTSGKRETQYF

clone_size: NA
d_call: NA
v_call: TRBV7-2
j_call: TRBJ2-3
cdr3_nt: TGTGCCAGCAGCTCCCTCCCAGGGGCGCGCATAAGCACAGATACGCAGTATTTT
cdr3_aa: CASSSLPGARISTDTQYF

clone_size: NA
d_call: NA
v_call: TRBV5-1
j_call: TRBJ2-1
cdr3_nt: TGCGCCAGCAGCCCTCCCAGGGGGGGCCATACCAATGAGCAGTTCTTC
cdr3_aa: CASSPPRGGHTNEQFF

clone_size: NA
d_call: TRBD2
v_call: TRBV7-9
j_call: TRBJ2-3
cdr3_nt: TGTGCCAGCTGCTTGGGCTTACTAGCGGGAGGGCCTCGCGCAGATACGCAGTATTTT
cdr3_aa: CASCLGLLAGGPRADTQYF

clone_size: NA
d_call: TRBD1
v_call: TRBV12-3/TRBV12-4
j_call: TRBJ2-3
cdr3_nt: TGTGCCAGCAGTTACTACATGACAGGGGGCGCAGATACGCAGTATTTT
cdr3_aa: CASSYYMTGGADTQYF

clone_size: few
d_call: TRBD2
v_call: TRBV6-2/TRBV6-3
j_call: TRBJ2-3
cdr3_nt: TGTGCCAGCAGTTGGCTAGCGGGAGGGAGGACAGATACGCAGTATTTT
cdr3_aa: CASSWLAGGRTDTQYF

clone_size: few
d_call: NA
v_call: TRBV5-1
j_call: TRBJ2-7
cdr3_nt: TGCGCCAGCAGCTTGGAGGGTAGCGGAATGGGCGAGCAGTACTTC
cdr3_aa: CASSLEGSGMGEQYF

clone_size: NA
d_call: NA
v_call: TRBV24-1
j_call: TRBJ2-3
cdr3_nt: TGTGCCACCAGTGATAGTAGGACGGATACGCAGTATTTT
cdr3_aa: CATSDSRTDTQYF

clone_size: NA
d_call: TRBD1
v_call: TRBV10-3
j_call: TRBJ1-1
cdr3_nt: TGTGCCATCAGTTCCGGGACAGGGTACACTGAAGCTTTCTTT
cdr3_aa: CAISSGTGYTEAFF

clone_size: NA
d_call: TRBD1
v_call: TRBV18
j_call: TRBJ2-2
cdr3_nt: TGTGCCAGCTCACCACCGACCGGGACAGGGTCTTACGGGGAGCTGTTTTTT
cdr3_aa: CASSPPTGTGSYGELFF

clone_size: NA
d_call: TRBD2
v_call: TRBV7-9
j_call: TRBJ2-1
cdr3_nt: TGTGCCAGCAGCTTATTCCTGGCGGGAGGTGAGGATGAGCAGTTCTTC
cdr3_aa: CASSLFLAGGEDEQFF

clone_size: few
d_call: NA
v_call: TRBV5-4
j_call: TRBJ1-6
cdr3_nt: TGTGCCAGCAGTCAGGACAGCCGCTCCTATAATTCACCCCTCCACTTT
cdr3_aa: CASSQDSRSYNSPLHF

clone_size: NA
d_call: TRBD1
v_call: TRBV20-1
j_call: TRBJ1-3
cdr3_nt: TGCAGTGCGGAGAACGACAGGGTGAACACCATATATTTT
cdr3_aa: CSAENDRVNTIYF

clone_size: NA
d_call: TRBD1
v_call: TRBV19
j_call: TRBJ1-3
cdr3_nt: TGTGCCAGTAGTATAGGAGGGACAGTGCTATATTTT
cdr3_aa: CASSIGGTVLYF

clone_size: NA
d_call: NA
v_call: TRBV4-1
j_call: TRBJ2-5
cdr3_nt: TGCGCCAGCAGCCTCGGGACACCGAACGGGGAGACCCAGTACTTC
cdr3_aa: CASSLGTPNGETQYF

clone_size: few
d_call: NA
v_call: TRBV5-1
j_call: TRBJ2-7
cdr3_nt: TGCGCCAGCAGCTTGAAGGCGGTCTCCTACGAGCAGTACTTC
cdr3_aa: CASSLKAVSYEQYF

clone_size: NA
d_call: NA
v_call: TRBV6-5
j_call: TRBJ2-3
cdr3_nt: TGTGCCAGCAGTTCCCTTCAGGGGATAAGCACAGATACGCAGTATTTT
cdr3_aa: CASSSLQGISTDTQYF